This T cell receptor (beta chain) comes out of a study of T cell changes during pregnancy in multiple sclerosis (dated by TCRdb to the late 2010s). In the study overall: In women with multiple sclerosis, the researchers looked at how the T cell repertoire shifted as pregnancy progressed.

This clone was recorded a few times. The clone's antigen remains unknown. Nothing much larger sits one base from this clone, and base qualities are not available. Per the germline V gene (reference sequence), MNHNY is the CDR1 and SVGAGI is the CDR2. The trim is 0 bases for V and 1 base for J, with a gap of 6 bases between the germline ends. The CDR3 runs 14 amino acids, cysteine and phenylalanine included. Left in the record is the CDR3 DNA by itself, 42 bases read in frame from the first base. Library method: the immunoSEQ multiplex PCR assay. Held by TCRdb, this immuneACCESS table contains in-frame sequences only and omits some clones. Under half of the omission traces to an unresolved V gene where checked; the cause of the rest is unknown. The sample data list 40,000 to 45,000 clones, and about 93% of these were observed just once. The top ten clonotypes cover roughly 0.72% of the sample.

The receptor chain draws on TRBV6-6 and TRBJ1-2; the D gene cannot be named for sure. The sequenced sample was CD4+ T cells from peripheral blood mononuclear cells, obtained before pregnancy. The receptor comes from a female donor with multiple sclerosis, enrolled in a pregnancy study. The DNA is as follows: TGTGCCAGCAGTTACTCACAGTTTAACTATGGCTACACCTTC. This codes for CASSYSQFNYGYTF.